The next 15 T cell receptor beta chains were all read from a single sample in a study of blood T cell repertoires in COVID-19. Here immunoSEQ multiplex PCR was the method, and the copy in TCRdb shows in-frame clones only, minus some. The sample has about 150,000 clones, approximately 80% seen once. Sequenced sample: peripheral blood. These receptors were collected from an elderly woman with acute or convalescent COVID-19.

CDR3 DNA sequence: TGTGCCAGCAGCTGGACAGGGGGAGGTGGCTACACCTTC. It translates to CASSWTGGGGYTF. The chain has TRBV5-6 and TRBJ1-2, with 10 bases aligning to TRBD1. CDR1 and CDR2 from the germline V gene are SGHDT and YYEEEE. V gave up 3 bases and J gave up 7 bases; unmatched junction bases: 3. This CDR3 spans 13 amino acids.

This chain links TRBV2 with TRBJ1-6, with D perhaps TRBD1 (6 bases). Germline CDR1 is SNHLY and CDR2 is FYNNEI. The germline V and J ends were trimmed by 0 bases and 10 bases, with 10 bases remaining between them. CDR3 length: 14 residues. The CDR3 nucleotides read TGTGCCAGCAGTGAAGCGCGGGGGGGCTCACCCCTCCACTTT. Its protein is CASSEARGGSPLHF.

This chain uses TRBV3-1 (or the pseudogene TRBV3-2) with TRBJ2-2, with D possibly matching TRBD2 (5 bases). The CDR3 extends over 12 amino acids. Trimming left V 8 bases short and J 6 bases short, with 10 bases between. Per germline, CDR1 LGHDT and CDR2 YNNKEL (reference sequence). The CDR3 nucleotides are TGTGCCAGCGACGGGGATGCCGGGGAGCTGTTTTTT. Its translation is CASDGDAGELFF.

The chain carries TRBV6-2 or TRBV6-3 and TRBJ2-1; 7 nucleotides align to TRBD2. Per germline, CDR1 MNHEY and CDR2 SVGEGT. The CDR3 sequence is 14 residues long. J gave up 9 bases and V 4 bases, and 9 bases lay outside the gene matches. CDR3 amino acids: CASSFLSGLGEQFF. CDR3 nucleotides: TGTGCCAGCAGTTTCCTTAGCGGGCTGGGTGAGCAGTTCTTC.

The chain links TRBV19 to TRBJ1-2; D gene ambiguous. The CDR3 spans 13 residues. Trimming took 3 bases from V and 10 from J, leaving 15 bases between them. Germline V gene sequence: CDR1 LNHDA, CDR2 SQIVND (reference sequence). The CDR3 is CASSMRARLDYTF. CDR3 bases: TGTGCCAGTAGTATGCGGGCCAGGTTGGACTACACCTTC.

The chain employs TRBV27 and TRBJ2-2, with D possibly being TRBD1 (6 bases). V gave up 3 bases and J gave up 4 bases, with 9 bases separating them. Germline lookup yields CDR1 MNHEY and CDR2 SMNVEV (reference sequence). The CDR3 totals 14 residues. The CDR3 is CASSLRGGTGELFF. The CDR3 DNA follows: TGTGCCAGCAGTTTGAGAGGGGGCACCGGGGAGCTGTTTTTT.

The rearrangement joins TRBV19 to TRBJ1-5, with D possibly being TRBD1 (6 bases). The CDR3 extends over 15 amino acids. V lost 3 bases and J lost 6, with 15 bases in between. Germline-derived CDR1 and CDR2 are LNHDA and SQIVND (reference sequence). The CDR3 spells CASSMDLGAGQPQHF. CDR3 bases: TGTGCCAGTAGTATGGATTTGGGGGCGGGTCAGCCCCAGCATTTT.

The rearrangement links TRBV7-8 to TRBJ1-1; TRBD1 matches at 9 bases. Germline values: CDR1 SGHVS, CDR2 FQNEAQ. V lost 5 bases and J lost 7; bases outside the gene matches: 5. The CDR3 runs to 13 residues. The CDR3 here is CASSKTGGREAFF. CDR3 nucleotides: TGTGCCAGCAGCAAAACAGGGGGCCGTGAAGCTTTCTTT.

The V gene is TRBV7-2, the J gene TRBJ2-7, with TRBD1 identical over 11 bases. V trimming: 5 bases; J trimming: 2 bases; junction bases outside the gene matches: 5. This CDR3 has 15 residues. CDR1 is SGHTA, CDR2 FQGNSA, per germline. The DNA for the CDR3 is TGTGCCAGCAGCCCCCGGACAGGGGGCGCCTACGAGCAGTACTTC. Its translation is CASSPRTGGAYEQYF.

The rearrangement uses TRBV18 and TRBJ1-1, with a possible D match to TRBD1 (6 bases). The ends were cut back, 4 bases at V and 4 bases at J, with 19 bases in the middle. CDR1 is KGHSH and CDR2 is LQKENI in the germline V gene. The CDR3 extends over 16 amino acids. The CDR3 here is CASSLTQGSVGTEAFF. The CDR3 nucleotides read TGTGCCAGCTCACTAACTCAGGGGAGTGTGGGCACTGAAGCTTTCTTT. The full variable domain, rest sourced from reference TRBV18 and TRBJ1-1, is NAGVMQNPRHLVRRRGQEARLRCSPMKGHSHVYWYRQLPEEGLKFMVYLQKENIIDESGMPKERFSAEFPKEGPSILRIQQVVRGDSAAYFCASSLTQGSVGTEAFFGQGTRLTVV.

The chain couples TRBV7-9 to TRBJ2-5; 11 bases are shared with TRBD1. V gave up 7 bases and J gave up 4 bases; unmatched junction bases: 20. The CDR3 extends over 19 amino acids. CDR1 and CDR2 (germline): SEHNR, FQNEAQ (reference sequence). CDR3 protein: CASTPLGQGATLRIETQYF. CDR3 coding DNA: TGTGCCAGCACCCCCCTCGGACAGGGGGCGACCCTACGTATAGAGACCCAGTACTTC.

This rearrangement joins TRBV4-1 to TRBJ1-2, with TRBD1 matching 8 bases. Losses at the gene ends were 0 bases for V and 5 bases for J; bases not matched to a gene: 8. The CDR3 covers 16 residues. CDR1 is MGHRA, CDR2 YSYEKL, per germline. The CDR3 DNA follows: TGCGCCAGCAGCCAAGACTTATCAGGGGGCCATTATGGCTACACCTTC. Amino acids: CASSQDLSGGHYGYTF.

The CDR3 sequence is CASSREADTQYF. Written as DNA, the CDR3 is TGTGCCAGCAGTCGAGAGGCAGATACGCAGTATTTT. This chain uses TRBV9 with TRBJ2-3; D is ambiguous. The CDR3 runs to 12 residues. Germline V gene sequence: CDR1 SGDLS, CDR2 YYNGEE. Trimming took 5 bases from V and 4 from J, leaving 8 bases between them.

This chain uses TRBV6-6 with TRBJ1-1; 8 bases agree with TRBD1. This CDR3 has 15 amino acids. With 0 bases clipped from V and 1 base from J, the junction kept 1 base outside the gene matches. CDR1 MNHNY and CDR2 SVGAGI come from the germline V gene (reference sequence). The CDR3 region has the DNA TGTGCCAGCAGTTACTCTGGACAGGGGAACACTGAAGCTTTCTTT. It translates to CASSYSGQGNTEAFF.

Only a few counts were recorded for this clone. The chain has TRBV19 and TRBJ1-1; the D is unclear. CDR1 is LNHDA and CDR2 is SQIVND in the germline V gene (reference sequence). The CDR3 sequence is 12 residues long. Trimming took 3 bases from V and 2 from J, leaving 4 bases between them. The CDR3 sequence: CASSMRNTEAFF. The CDR3 DNA follows: TGTGCCAGTAGTATGCGCAACACTGAAGCTTTCTTT.